Given below is one TCR beta chain in context. Its target is unknown. These data originate in a study of CD8+ T cells in alopecia areata. Study-wide background: The share of scalp area affected provided the severity score for treated patients.

Treatment reported: oral pan-JAK inhibitor, 5-10 mg twice daily. Study conclusions and caveats: Many expanded lesional clones stayed in scalp and blood while on tofacitinib. Possibly because of HLA-related factors, TCR sharing was less clear across patients than in mice. Scalp clonality and expanded CD8+ clones among the top 100 were significantly decreased by tofacitinib.

cDNA serving as the sequencing template came from extracted, reverse transcribed RNA. Sequenced by immunoSEQ multiplex PCR; TCRdb stores in-frame clones only, minus some. The data show about 190,000 clones, about 60% seen once. With 11 bases removed from V and 0 bases from J, the gap between germline ends came to 14 bases. The CDR3 is made up of 14 amino acids. The germline CDR1 and CDR2 sequences are ENHRY and SYGVKD. This TCR was sampled from a human donor with alopecia areata. The sequencing used CD4+ T cells sorted from blood, collected at week 4, from a patient treated with tofacitinib. V is TRBV10-3 and J is TRBJ2-1; D tentatively fits TRBD1 or TRBD2 (5 bases each). CDR3 sequence (DNA): TGTGCCCCGCGGGCAGGGAGCTCCTACAATGAGCAGTTCTTC. Translating it yields CAPRAGSSYNEQFF.